A single sample is the source of the 14 T cell receptor beta chains below, sequenced in a study of CD8 T cells in Susac syndrome. Reverse transcription of about 0.5 to 1 ug RNA used random hexamers. TCRdb re-derived calls from the immunoSEQ multiplex PCR reads in MiXCR, one entry per CDR3 protein. The data hold a few hundred thousand distinct CDR3 sequences, with 80% to 95% observed a single time. The specimen was CD8+ T cells from PBMCs. Receptor source: a human donor with multiple sclerosis.

This clonotype appeared once. The J gene is TRBJ2-7, the V gene TRBV6-2 or TRBV6-3, with 7 bases lining up with TRBD1. Trimming at V came to 3 bases and at J to 1 base, leaving 6 bases not matched to a gene. From germline, CDR1 is MNHEY and CDR2 SVGEGT. The CDR3 is 15 amino acids. The CDR3 region is CASSYSTGISYEQYF. The CDR3 bases are TGTGCCAGCAGTTATTCGACAGGGATATCCTACGAGCAGTACTTC.

This rearrangement joins TRBV6-1 to TRBJ2-2; D possibly corresponds to TRBD1 (5 bases). Trimming pared 4 bases from V and 5 bases from J, leaving 11 bases between. Germline V gene sequence: CDR1 MNHNS, CDR2 SASEGT. CDR3 size: 14 residues. For the CDR3, the DNA is TGTGCCAGCAGTGCAAGAGACAGTACCGGGGAGCTGTTTTTT. This encodes CASSARDSTGELFF.

The chain uses TRBV29-1 and TRBJ2-2; D is uncertain. V lost 4 bases and J lost 8, with 8 bases in between. Per the germline V gene, CDR1 is SQVTM and CDR2 is ANQGSEA. There are 11 residues in the CDR3. The CDR3 DNA is TGCAGCGTTGTTCGTGCTGGGGAGCTGTTTTTT. Residues: CSVVRAGELFF.

The V gene is TRBV4-3, the J gene TRBJ2-1, with 7 nucleotides matching TRBD2. Germline V lookup: CDR1 LGHNA, CDR2 YSLEER. The CDR3 has 17 amino acids. With V trimmed by 0 bases and J by 0 bases, 5 bases remained unmatched. The CDR3: CASSQDMGGSSYNEQFF. CDR3 DNA: TGCGCCAGCAGCCAAGATATGGGCGGGAGCTCCTACAATGAGCAGTTCTTC.

The CDR3 sequence: CASSSRWGQIYNEQFF. CDR3 in DNA: TGTGCCAGCAGCTCCCGGTGGGGACAGATATACAATGAGCAGTTCTTC. The rearrangement links TRBV3-1 to TRBJ2-1; 7 positions agree with TRBD1. Germline V lookup: CDR1 LGHDT, CDR2 YNNKEL (reference sequence). Trimming removed 5 bases from V and 4 bases from J; junction bases left unmatched: 11. The CDR3 has 16 residues.

CDR3: CASSARTGKDGYTF. CDR3 in DNA: TGTGCCAGCAGCGCCCGGACAGGGAAGGATGGCTACACCTTC. V usage is TRBV3-1 and J usage is TRBJ1-2; 8 bases align to TRBD1. CDR3 size: 14 residues. Germline lookup yields CDR1 LGHDT and CDR2 YNNKEL (reference sequence). The ends lost 5 bases at V and 6 bases at J; junction bases unmatched: 8.

The chain recombines TRBV6-2 or TRBV6-3 with TRBJ2-7; tentatively, D is TRBD1 (6 bases). V was pared by 5 bases and J by 0 bases, with 14 bases between. Germline V gene sequence: CDR1 MNHEY, CDR2 SVGEGT. The CDR3 runs to 15 residues. CDR3 in amino acids: CASSTPDRYSYEQYF. The CDR3 bases are TGTGCCAGCAGTACACCCGACAGGTACTCCTACGAGCAGTACTTC.

The chain has TRBV4-3 and TRBJ2-7; 8 bases map to TRBD2. CDR1 is LGHNA, CDR2 YSLEER, per germline. This CDR3 contains 17 residues. J lost 2 bases, V lost 0 bases, and 9 bases had no gene match. CDR3 in DNA: TGCGCCAGCAGCCAAGATACGGAGCGGGAGATCACCTACGAGCAGTACTTC. Translated: CASSQDTEREITYEQYF.

CDR3 bases: TGCGCCAGCAGCCAAGGGACGGGACAATACAATGAGCAGTTCTTC. It codes for CASSQGTGQYNEQFF. J is TRBJ2-1 and V is TRBV4-3; TRBD1 might be the D (6 bases). The CDR3 totals 15 residues. Germline-derived CDR1 and CDR2 are LGHNA and YSLEER. Trimming pared 1 base from V and 4 bases from J, leaving 11 bases between.

This clonotype has a single count. This sequence joins TRBV5-6 and TRBJ2-1; a weak D match, TRBD2 (5 bases). This CDR3 contains 14 residues. Germline assignment: CDR1 SGHDT and CDR2 YYEEEE. Trimming left V 0 bases short and J 7 bases short, with 11 bases between. The CDR3 DNA follows: TGTGCCAGCAGCTTGGGTACGGGAAGGAATGAGCAGTTCTTC. This sequence encodes CASSLGTGRNEQFF.

The gene calls are TRBV6-5 and TRBJ2-7; TRBD2 matches 14 bases. The CDR3 has 15 amino acids. J lost 3 bases, V lost 6 bases, and 4 bases had no gene match. CDR1 and CDR2 (germline): MNHEY, SVGAGI. The CDR3, as DNA: TGTGCCAGCAGCGCGGGACTAGCGGGAGTCTACGAGCAGTACTTC. This gives the protein CASSAGLAGVYEQYF.

V usage is TRBV7-9 and J usage is TRBJ2-5, with TRBD1 matching over 7 bases. Germline V gene lookup returns CDR1 SEHNR and CDR2 FQNEAQ (reference sequence). With 2 bases clipped from V and 0 bases from J, the junction kept 3 bases outside the gene matches. The CDR3 is made up of 15 amino acids. The CDR3 DNA reads TGTGCCAGCAGCTTATACGGACAGGACCAAGAGACCCAGTACTTC. Encoded protein: CASSLYGQDQETQYF.

The V and J genes are TRBV7-9 and TRBJ2-3; 11 positions agree with TRBD2. The CDR3 consists of 18 residues. Looked up from germline, CDR1 is SEHNR and CDR2 is FQNEAQ (reference sequence). Trimming took 6 bases from V and 1 from J; bases not matched to a gene: 12. CDR3 loop: CASRETLPTSGGTDTQYF. CDR3 nucleotides: TGTGCCAGCAGAGAGACCCTTCCGACTAGCGGGGGCACAGATACGCAGTATTTT.

The chain combines TRBV27 with TRBJ2-7; 9 nucleotides agree with TRBD1. From germline, CDR1 is MNHEY and CDR2 SMNVEV (reference sequence). V was clipped by 5 bases and J by 1 base; unmatched bases: 6. The length of the CDR3 is 15 residues. The CDR3 DNA is TGTGCCAGCAGTCCAACCGGGACAGGGTCCTACGAGCAGTACTTC. Amino acid sequence: CASSPTGTGSYEQYF.